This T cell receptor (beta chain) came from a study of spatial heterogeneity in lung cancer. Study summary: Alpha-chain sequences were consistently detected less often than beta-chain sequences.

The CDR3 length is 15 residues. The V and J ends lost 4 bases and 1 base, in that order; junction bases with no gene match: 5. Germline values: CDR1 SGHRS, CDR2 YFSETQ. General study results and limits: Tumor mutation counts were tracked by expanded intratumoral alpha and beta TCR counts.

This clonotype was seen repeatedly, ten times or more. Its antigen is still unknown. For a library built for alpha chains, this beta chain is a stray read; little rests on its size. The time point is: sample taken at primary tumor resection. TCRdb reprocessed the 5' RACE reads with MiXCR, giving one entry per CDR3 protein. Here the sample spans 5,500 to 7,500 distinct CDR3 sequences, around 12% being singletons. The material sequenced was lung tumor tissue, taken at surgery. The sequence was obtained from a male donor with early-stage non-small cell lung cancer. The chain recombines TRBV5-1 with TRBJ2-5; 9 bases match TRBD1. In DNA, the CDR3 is TGCGCCAGCAGCCCCGGGACAGGGCTCCAAGAGACCCAGTACTTC. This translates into CASSPGTGLQETQYF.